These 29 T cell receptor beta chains share one sample of origin, sequenced in a study of metastatic and nonmetastatic thyroid tumors. Nobody among the patients had been given any treatment before thyroid surgery. TCRdb re-called the PCR reads through MiXCR. The data show roughly 6,600 clones, about a third seen once. The sequenced material came from adjacent normal tissue. The receptors here all came from a female donor with papillary thyroid cancer or a benign thyroid nodule (not recorded which). Some clones in this sample may be carry-over from other donors' samples.

The V gene is TRBV19, the J gene TRBJ1-2; a possible D gene is TRBD1 (5 bases). This CDR3 spans 15 amino acids. CDR1 and CDR2 (germline): LNHDA, SQIVND (reference sequence). Trimming pared 7 bases from V and 3 bases from J, leaving 18 bases between. The CDR3 loop reads CASIPQPGRDYGYTF. CDR3 nucleotides: TGTGCCAGTATCCCCCAACCGGGACGGGACTATGGCTACACCTTC.

This chain joins TRBV7-2 and TRBJ1-2, with 9 bases matching TRBD1. Germline values: CDR1 SGHTA, CDR2 FQGNSA. J was trimmed by 8 bases and V by 5 bases; bases with no gene match: 3. The CDR3 totals 12 residues. In DNA form, the CDR3 reads TGTGCCAGCAGCCTGGGACAGGGCGGCTACACCTTC. Translation: CASSLGQGGYTF.

The genes are TRBV6-1 and TRBJ1-2; D is unresolved. This CDR3 is built from 13 residues. Germline loops: CDR1 MNHNS, CDR2 SASEGT. V was pared by 2 bases and J by 2 bases, with 6 bases between. CDR3 region: CASSERKNYGYTF. The CDR3 DNA sequence: TGTGCCAGCAGTGAACGGAAAAACTATGGCTACACCTTC.

This sequence joins TRBV9 and TRBJ1-1; 8 positions match TRBD1. V was clipped by 2 bases and J by 5 bases; unmatched bases: 5. The CDR3 runs to 14 residues. CDR1 is SGDLS, CDR2 YYNGEE, per germline. The CDR3 here is CASSVAGGGTEAFF. In nucleotides, the CDR3 is TGTGCCAGCAGCGTCGCAGGGGGCGGAACTGAAGCTTTCTTT. Based on the CDR3 plus reference TRBV9 and TRBJ1-1, the full variable domain is DSGVTQTPKHLITATGQRVTLRCSPRSGDLSVYWYQQSLDQGLQFLIQYYNGEERAKGNILERFSAQQFPDLHSELNLSSLELGDSALYFCASSVAGGGTEAFFGQGTRLTVV.

The chain recombines TRBV7-9 with TRBJ1-3; D is unclear. V was cut by 1 base and J by 7 bases, with 11 bases left in between. The V gene's germline CDR1 is SEHNR and CDR2 FQNEAQ (reference sequence). The CDR3 is 14 residues long. The CDR3 bases are TGTGCCAGCAGCTTAGAGGGCACTCTGAACACCATATATTTT. As protein: CASSLEGTLNTIYF.

There are a few counts of this clone. The chain combines TRBV12-3 or TRBV12-4 with TRBJ1-2; a possible D gene is TRBD1 (6 bases). The CDR3 is made up of 13 amino acids. The V end lost 7 bases, the J end lost 8 bases, and 17 bases lay between the germline ends. CDR3 amino acids: CASTIRGWGGYTF. In DNA, the CDR3 is TGTGCCAGCACTATCAGGGGCTGGGGGGGCTACACCTTC.

The V gene is TRBV2, the J gene TRBJ1-2; no definite D call. The germline gives CDR1 SNHLY, CDR2 FYNNEI. Trimming removed 6 bases from V and 1 base from J, with 15 bases in between. The CDR3 is made up of 15 amino acids. Here the CDR3 reads CASSAGLDFNYGYTF. The DNA of the CDR3 is TGTGCCAGCAGCGCCGGGTTGGACTTTAACTATGGCTACACCTTC.

J is TRBJ2-3 and V is TRBV7-3; D ambiguous. The CDR3 consists of 13 residues. In germline, CDR1 is SGHTA, CDR2 FQGTGA. V dropped 5 bases and J dropped 3 bases, with 9 bases sitting between them. The CDR3 DNA reads TGTGCCAGCAGCCTAGGAGTGACAGATACGCAGTATTTT. Protein sequence: CASSLGVTDTQYF.

Details on this clone: It is likely a read error, because the conserved phenylalanine at the end of the CDR3 is missing. It is unclear where the CDR3 begins or ends on the DNA, so no DNA is shown, and the CDR3 is as TCRdb lists it. The chain uses TRBV6-1 and TRBJ1-1; the table names TRBD1, a call not compared with the DNA. Germline V lookup: CDR1 MNHNS, CDR2 SASEGT. Counting both end residues, the CDR3 totals 16 amino acids. CDR3 sequence: CASSSGQLFVNTEAYI.

Relative to its sample, this clone is large. The genes are TRBV5-1 and TRBJ1-1; 7 nucleotides match TRBD1. V gave up 4 bases and J gave up 4 bases; unmatched junction bases: 4. This CDR3 contains 13 residues. Per germline, CDR1 SGHRS and CDR2 YFSETQ. The CDR3 here is CASSLQGRTEAFF. CDR3 sequence (DNA): TGCGCCAGCAGCCTACAGGGGCGCACTGAAGCTTTCTTT.

V usage is TRBV5-1 and J usage is TRBJ2-7; D is unresolved. The CDR3 spans 11 residues. Trimming cost V 0 bases and J 4 bases, with 2 bases left between them. Germline loops: CDR1 SGHRS, CDR2 YFSETQ. CDR3 sequence (DNA): TGCGCCAGCAGCTTGGAATACGAGCAGTACTTC. It codes for CASSLEYEQYF.

This clone has only a few counts. The chain recombines TRBV6-6 with TRBJ2-7; TRBD1 agrees at 11 bases. This CDR3 is built from 18 residues. The germline CDR1 and CDR2 sequences are MNHNY and SVGAGI (reference sequence). The ends lost 6 bases at V and 3 bases at J; junction bases unmatched: 16. In DNA, the CDR3 is TGTGCCAGCAGACCGGGACAGGGGGTAGCGGGAGCATTCTACGAGCAGTACTTC. Protein: CASRPGQGVAGAFYEQYF.

Remarks on this clone: The junction does not match germline at one end; this may be a read error. The V and J genes are TRBV18 and TRBJ2-1; D is ambiguous. Per the germline V gene, CDR1 is KGHSH and CDR2 is LQKENI. The CDR3 has 15 residues. CDR3 region: CASSPVGYSFNEQFF. CDR3 DNA: TGTGCCAGCTCACCAGTGGGGTATTCCTTCAATGAGCAGTTCTTC.

This chain connects TRBV12-3 or TRBV12-4 to TRBJ2-7; TRBD2 aligns across 8 bases. V was clipped by 3 bases and J by 3 bases; unmatched bases: 7. The CDR3 sequence is 15 residues long. The CDR3 nucleotides are TGTGCCAGCAGTTTGGTAGCGGGAATCTTCTACGAGCAGTACTTC. It yields the protein CASSLVAGIFYEQYF.

The chain recombines TRBV5-1 with TRBJ2-7, with TRBD2 as a possible D gene (6 bases). Per germline, CDR1 SGHRS and CDR2 YFSETQ. V was pared by 4 bases and J by 2 bases, with 16 bases between. The CDR3 spans 15 residues. The CDR3 sequence is CASSGMGGTTYEQYF. CDR3 DNA: TGCGCCAGCAGCGGAATGGGCGGGACGACCTACGAGCAGTACTTC.

This sequence joins TRBV28 and TRBJ2-7; TRBD1 is a possible D gene (5 bases). The CDR3 extends over 15 amino acids. Germline CDR1 and CDR2: MDHEN and SYDVKM. Trimming took off 6 bases at V and 0 bases at J, with 15 bases between the two ends. The CDR3, as DNA: TGTGCCAGCAGCACCCTTGCTCAGGGCTCCTACGAGCAGTACTTC. Translated, it gives CASSTLAQGSYEQYF.

This chain uses TRBV11-2 with TRBJ2-7; D gene uncertain. The V gene's germline CDR1 is SGHAT and CDR2 FQNNGV. This CDR3 contains 13 residues. Trimming cost V 3 bases and J 2 bases, with 8 bases left between them. The CDR3 sequence: CASSLGRTYEQYF. CDR3 sequence (DNA): TGTGCCAGCAGCTTGGGCCGGACCTACGAGCAGTACTTC.

The genes are TRBV15 and TRBJ2-7; maybe TRBD1 (6 bases). This CDR3 has 12 residues. The ends were cut back, 1 base at V and 6 bases at J, with 7 bases in the middle. Germline V lookup: CDR1 LNHNV, CDR2 YYDKDF (reference sequence). The CDR3 region is CATSRGGGEQYF. The DNA for the CDR3 is TGTGCCACCAGCAGAGGAGGGGGCGAGCAGTACTTC.

This clone was observed a handful of times. The chain employs TRBV6-1 and TRBJ1-5, with D uncertain. The germline V gene encodes CDR1 MNHNS and CDR2 SASEGT. The ends were cut back, 6 bases at V and 5 bases at J, with 8 bases in the middle. The CDR3 sequence is 12 residues long. As DNA, the CDR3 is TGTGCCAGCAGCCGCCAGGATCAGCCCCAGCATTTT. As protein: CASSRQDQPQHF.

This clone was seen more than once but under ten times. This chain uses TRBV6-1 with TRBJ1-1; D perhaps matches TRBD1 (5 bases). The length of the CDR3 is 14 residues. Germline CDR1 is MNHNS and CDR2 is SASEGT. V was clipped by 5 bases and J by 0 bases, with 10 bases between them. For the CDR3, the DNA is TGTGCCAGCAGTCGGGACCCCCTGAACACTGAAGCTTTCTTT. It yields the protein CASSRDPLNTEAFF.

V usage is TRBV5-5 and J usage is TRBJ1-1; D remains ambiguous. Germline CDR1 SGHKS, CDR2 YYEKEE (reference sequence). This CDR3 region has 13 residues. Trimming cost V 4 bases and J 6 bases, with 13 bases left between them. The CDR3 region is CASSLPGRPEAFF. The CDR3 DNA is TGTGCCAGCAGCCTTCCCGGGCGACCTGAAGCTTTCTTT.

This clone was picked up a small number of times. Likely a read error: the CDR3 ends without its conserved phenylalanine or tryptophan. The gene calls are TRBV28 and TRBJ2-7, with 10 bases matching TRBD2. The CDR3 is made up of 14 amino acids. Germline V gene lookup returns CDR1 MDHEN and CDR2 SYDVKM. V was pared by 6 bases and J by 4 bases, with 6 bases of the junction left unmatched. The CDR3 loop is CASRVAGGGYEQYS. The CDR3, as DNA: TGTGCCAGCAGGGTAGCGGGAGGAGGGTACGAGCAGTACTCC.

The CDR3 DNA reads TGTGCCAGTAAAAGAGGGCTAACAGGGGCCTACGAGCAGTACTTC. Its protein is CASKRGLTGAYEQYF. The genes are TRBV19 and TRBJ2-7; 7 bases agree with TRBD1. Germline V gene lookup returns CDR1 LNHDA and CDR2 SQIVND (reference sequence). The CDR3 runs to 15 residues. Trimming at V came to 7 bases and at J to 2 bases, leaving 11 bases not matched to a gene.

This clone has only a few counts. This chain uses TRBV11-2 with TRBJ1-1, with 7 bases identical to TRBD1. After removal of 5 bases from V and 10 bases from J, the junction contained 13 bases not matched to a gene. This CDR3 comprises 14 residues. Per germline, CDR1 SGHAT and CDR2 FQNNGV. For the CDR3, the DNA is TGTGCCAGCAGCGGCTCTAGGGGGCACTTGCGAGCTTTCTTT. Its translation: CASSGSRGHLRAFF.

The CDR3 region is CASSLRASGSVSYEQYF. The CDR3 DNA reads as TGCGCCAGCAGCTTGAGGGCCAGCGGGAGCGTATCCTACGAGCAGTACTTC. The genes are TRBV5-1 and TRBJ2-7, with TRBD2 matching 8 bases. The germline V gene has CDR1 SGHRS and CDR2 YFSETQ. The CDR3 has 17 residues. After removal of 1 base from V and 1 base from J, the junction contained 10 bases not matched to a gene.

About this clone itself: A much bigger clone sits one base away, suggesting this may be a read error. The same CDR3 arises from other DNA sequences in this sample as well. The gene calls are TRBV4-1 and TRBJ1-6; D remains unclear. V was cut by 3 bases and J by 10 bases, with 7 bases left in between. This CDR3 spans 12 amino acids. Germline V CDR1 and CDR2: MGHRA, YSYEKL. The DNA for the CDR3 is TGCGCCAGCAGCCAGGGTAACTCACCCCTCCACTTT. Translated: CASSQGNSPLHF.

The rearrangement joins TRBV11-2 to TRBJ2-1; possible D gene TRBD2, 5 bases. The V and J ends lost 0 bases and 5 bases respectively, with 8 bases between them. The CDR3 length is 14 residues. CDR1 is SGHAT and CDR2 is FQNNGV in the germline V gene. The CDR3 protein is CASSLEGANNEQFF. The CDR3 coding sequence is TGTGCCAGCAGCTTAGAGGGAGCGAACAATGAGCAGTTCTTC.

V and J are TRBV20-1 and TRBJ2-1; 14 nucleotides align to TRBD2. After removal of 5 bases from V and 13 bases from J, the junction contained 7 bases not matched to a gene. The germline CDR1 and CDR2 sequences are DFQATT and SNEGSKA (reference sequence). This CDR3 has 13 amino acids. The CDR3 here is CSAGGLAGVSQFF. Here the CDR3 DNA reads TGCAGTGCTGGGGGACTAGCGGGAGTCTCCCAGTTCTTC.

Of note for this clone: Its ends do not fully match the called genes, so a read error is possible. J is TRBJ1-6 and V is TRBV6-4; D not resolved. CDR1 MRHNA and CDR2 SNTAGT come from the germline V gene. The CDR3 covers 13 residues. CDR3 protein: CASVNPYNSPPHF. CDR3 bases: TGTGCCAGCGTTAACCCCTATAATTCACCCCCCCACTTT.